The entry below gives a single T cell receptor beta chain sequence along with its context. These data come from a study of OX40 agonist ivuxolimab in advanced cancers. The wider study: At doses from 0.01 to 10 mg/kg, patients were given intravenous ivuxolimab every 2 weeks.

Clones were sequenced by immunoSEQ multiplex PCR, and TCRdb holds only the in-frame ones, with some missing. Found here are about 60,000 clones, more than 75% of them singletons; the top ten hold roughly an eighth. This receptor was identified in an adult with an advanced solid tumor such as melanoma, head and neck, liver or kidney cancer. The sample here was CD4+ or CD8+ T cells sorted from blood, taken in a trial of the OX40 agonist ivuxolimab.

CDR3 loop: CASSFRSGRGTYEQYF. The CDR3 DNA is TGTGCCAGCAGTTTTCGGTCGGGGAGGGGGACCTACGAGCAGTACTTC. The V gene is TRBV27, the J gene TRBJ2-7, with D perhaps TRBD2 (7 bases). The germline CDR1 and CDR2 sequences are MNHEY and SMNVEV (reference sequence). The CDR3 covers 16 residues. Between the trimmed V and J ends, which lost 3 bases and 2 bases, there was a span of 17 bases.